This T cell receptor (beta chain) was profiled in a study of T cells expressing NK-cell markers. From the 5' RACE reads, TCRdb lists one entry per CDR3 protein and no DNA. This repertoire comprises 160,000 or so distinct CDR3 sequences; its ten largest clones make up around a sixth. CDR3 size: 14 residues. Sequenced: blood T cells: a sorted CD56 or NKG2C T cell subset, CD4+ or CD8+ T cells, or bulk PBMC T cells (not recorded which). This chain links TRBV12-3 or TRBV12-4 with TRBJ1-1; TCRdb's D call of TRBD1 is untestable without DNA. The clonotype originates from a woman between 18 and 69 years old in good health. This CDR3 is CASTLGAGDTEAFF.